One sample yielded the 13 T cell receptor beta chains listed below, sequenced in a study of glioma-infiltrating T cells. The iRepertoire nested amplicon-rescue multiplex PCR amplified TCR alpha and beta CDR3s from RNA. TCRdb itself ran the multiplex PCR reads through MiXCR, one entry per CDR3 protein. The data hold tens of thousands of distinct CDR3 sequences, with approximately 39% observed a single time. The sample consisted of glioma tissue, nonneoplastic brain tissue, or PBMCs (not recorded which). These receptors all come from a human donor with low-grade glioma or glioblastoma, undergoing nonglioma brain surgery, or in good health (not recorded which).

This clonotype appeared many times. V gene TRBV6-1 combines with J gene TRBJ2-1; 7 bases are a match to TRBD1. V shed 3 bases, J shed 6 bases, and the junction held 11 bases outside the gene matches. Germline-derived CDR1 and CDR2 are MNHNS and SASEGT. The CDR3 extends over 16 amino acids. The CDR3 bases are TGTGCCAGCAGTGACCCAGGGACAGATACCACCAATGAGCAGTTCTTC. Its translation: CASSDPGTDTTNEQFF.

In regard to this clonotype: Since the CDR3 does not end with the conserved phenylalanine or tryptophan, this likely comes from a read error. The chain couples TRBV12-3 or TRBV12-4 to TRBJ2-3; TRBD2 aligns across 8 bases. This CDR3 comprises 15 residues. V shed 8 bases, J shed 4 bases, and the junction held 11 bases outside the gene matches. The CDR3 sequence: CASCTSAREADTQYS. In DNA form, the CDR3 reads TGTGCCAGCTGCACATCCGCGCGGGAGGCAGATACGCAGTATTCT.

This clonotype appeared many times. The chain carries TRBV7-2 and TRBJ2-1; 8 nucleotides agree with TRBD2. With V trimmed by 5 bases and J by 12 bases, 6 bases remained unmatched. The CDR3 has 12 amino acids. Germline CDR1 is SGHTA and CDR2 is FQGNSA. DNA for the CDR3: TGTGCCAGCAGCCTGTATACTAGCGGGCAGTTCTTC. Protein sequence: CASSLYTSGQFF.

This clonotype was found many times. The chain carries TRBV5-1 and TRBJ2-3; D is undetermined. Trimming removed 5 bases from V and 0 bases from J, with 10 bases in between. This CDR3 has 14 amino acids. CDR1 is SGHRS and CDR2 is YFSETQ in the germline V gene. The CDR3 loop is CASSHTSSTDTQYF. Written as DNA, the CDR3 is TGCGCCAGCAGTCATACTTCTAGCACAGATACGCAGTATTTT.

With regard to this clonotype: One end of the junction is discordant with germline, which a read error may explain. The CDR3 spells CATSARDTQYF. CDR3 in DNA: TGTGCCACCTCAGCTAGGGATACGCAGTATTTT. The rearrangement uses TRBV10-2 and TRBJ2-3; the D is unclear. The CDR3 has 11 residues. Per the germline V gene, CDR1 is WSHSY and CDR2 is SAAADI.

Ten or more counts support this clonotype. The chain is built from TRBV29-1 and TRBJ2-2; 9 bases fit TRBD1. Losses at the gene ends were 7 bases for V and 5 bases for J; bases not matched to a gene: 5. The CDR3 is 13 residues long. Germline V gene data show CDR1 as SQVTM and CDR2 as ANQGSEA. The CDR3 is CSADRGSTGELFF. CDR3 nucleotides: TGCAGCGCGGACAGGGGATCAACCGGGGAGCTGTTTTTT.

This clonotype was observed many times. In DNA form, the CDR3 reads TGTGCCAGCAAATCAGTGCGACCCTACGAGCAGTACTTC. Translating gives CASKSVRPYEQYF. This chain connects TRBV28 to TRBJ2-7, with no clear D. V was trimmed by 7 bases and J by 2 bases, leaving 12 bases between them. Germline V CDR1 and CDR2: MDHEN, SYDVKM. The CDR3 covers 13 residues.

The sample holds many counts of this clonotype. The rearrangement joins TRBV19 to TRBJ1-5; D gene unclear. CDR3 size: 15 residues. Germline lookup yields CDR1 LNHDA and CDR2 SQIVND (reference sequence). Trimming pared 1 base from V and 2 bases from J, leaving 9 bases between. The CDR3 DNA reads TGTGCCAGTAGTATAGCCAGAGAGGGCAATCAGCCCCAGCATTTT. Encoded protein: CASSIAREGNQPQHF. The entire variable domain, with the rest obtained from reference TRBV19 and TRBJ1-5, is as follows: DGGITQSPKYLFRKEGQNVTLSCEQNLNHDAMYWYRQDPGQGLRLIYYSQIVNDFQKGDIAEGYSVSREKKESFPLTVTSAQKNPTAFYLCASSIAREGNQPQHFGDGTRLSIL.

This clonotype was recorded at least ten times. The chain carries TRBV3-1 and TRBJ2-3; 13 nucleotides align to TRBD2. Germline V gene data show CDR1 as LGHDT and CDR2 as YNNKEL (reference sequence). Trimming took 0 bases from V and 7 from J; bases not matched to a gene: 10. This CDR3 region has 18 residues. Here the CDR3 reads CASSQDPGTSGMGNTQYF. CDR3 DNA: TGTGCCAGCAGCCAAGATCCCGGGACTAGCGGGATGGGGAATACGCAGTATTTT.

This clonotype appeared many times. The V call is TRBV14, the J call TRBJ2-7, with 9 nucleotides matching TRBD1. The CDR3 contains 15 residues. The V gene's germline CDR1 is SGHDN and CDR2 FVKESK. J was trimmed by 3 bases and V by 3 bases; bases with no gene match: 6. In nucleotides, the CDR3 is TGTGCCAGCAGCCACCGGGACAGGGCCCTCTACGAGCAGTACTTC. This codes for CASSHRDRALYEQYF. Variable domain in full (rest from reference TRBV14 and TRBJ2-7): EAGVTQFPSHSVIEKGQTVTLRCDPISGHDNLYWYRRVMGKEIKFLLHFVKESKQDESGMPNNRFLAERTGGTYSTLKVQPAELEDSGVYFCASSHRDRALYEQYFGPGTRLTVT.

Details on this clonotype: One end of the junction varies from germline; a read error may be responsible. V usage is TRBV4-1 and J usage is TRBJ2-3; D might be TRBD2 (5 bases). Germline values: CDR1 MGHRA, CDR2 YSYEKL. The CDR3 sequence is 16 residues long. DNA of the CDR3: TGCGCCACCAGCTTCGGAGGACTCTCTAGCACAGATACGCAGTATTTT. It specifies CATSFGGLSSTDTQYF.

This clonotype was seen repeatedly, ten times or more. This rearrangement joins TRBV6-2 or TRBV6-3 to TRBJ2-2, with 7 bases aligning to TRBD1. The length of the CDR3 is 14 residues. Germline trimming cut 2 bases from V and 4 bases from J; bases unmatched to any gene: 1. Germline V gives CDR1 MNHEY, CDR2 SVGEGT. The CDR3 spells CASSYGQVTGELFF. The DNA of the CDR3 is TGTGCCAGCAGTTACGGACAGGTCACCGGGGAGCTGTTTTTT.

This clonotype was recorded many times. The chain is built from TRBV6-1 and TRBJ2-7; tentative D call: TRBD2 (7 bases). Trimming left V 8 bases short and J 2 bases short, with 10 bases between. Germline assignment: CDR1 MNHNS and CDR2 SASEGT. This CDR3 spans 12 amino acids. CDR3 sequence: CASGGAPYEQYF. CDR3 nucleotide sequence: TGTGCCAGCGGGGGGGCCCCCTACGAGCAGTACTTC.